These 23 T cell receptor beta chains came from one sample sequenced in a study of T cells in Graves' hyperthyroidism and ophthalmopathy. What was amplified from RNA transcripts were TCR beta CDR3 regions. A first-round RT-PCR of the TCR CDR3 used the HTBI primer set. Each CDR3 protein is one row after TCRdb ran MiXCR on the multiplex PCR reads. The sample lists 340,000 or so distinct CDR3 sequences, 21% seen once, with around 45% in the top ten. Sequencing input: blood. The receptors stem from a woman in her fifties or sixties with Graves' hyperthyroidism.

Many counts were recorded for this clonotype. J is TRBJ2-1 and V is TRBV18; D is perhaps TRBD1 (5 bases). CDR1 KGHSH and CDR2 LQKENI come from the germline V gene. This CDR3 spans 14 amino acids. V was trimmed by 0 bases and J by 8 bases, leaving 11 bases between them. In nucleotides, the CDR3 is TGTGCCAGCTCACCACCGTCGACAGCAGATGAGCAGTTCTTC. This gives the protein CASSPPSTADEQFF.

The gene calls are TRBV14 and TRBJ2-2; 13 bases align to TRBD2. The CDR3 totals 17 residues. Germline loops: CDR1 SGHDN, CDR2 FVKESK. V shed 3 bases, J shed 5 bases, and the junction held 6 bases outside the gene matches. CDR3 loop: CASSHPGLAGSTGELFF. CDR3 in DNA: TGTGCCAGCAGCCATCCGGGACTAGCGGGGTCTACCGGGGAGCTGTTTTTT.

In its sample, this clonotype was seen many times. The chain is built from TRBV20-1 and TRBJ1-5, with 8 bases aligning to TRBD1. Germline assignment: CDR1 DFQATT and CDR2 SNEGSKA (reference sequence). With 3 bases clipped from V and 2 bases from J, the junction kept 12 bases outside the gene matches. This CDR3 is built from 17 residues. DNA of the CDR3: TGCAGTGCTAGTCGGGCAGGGGGCCAAGGGGGCAATCAGCCCCAGCATTTT. This translates into CSASRAGGQGGNQPQHF.

This clonotype appeared a few times. The J gene is TRBJ2-7, the V gene TRBV5-5; D ambiguous. The V end was cut by 1 base, the J end by 2 bases, with 25 bases between. Germline V lookup: CDR1 SGHKS, CDR2 YYEKEE (reference sequence). The CDR3 is 19 residues long. CDR3 sequence reads: CASSLSDRQNYLTTYEQYF. CDR3 nucleotide sequence: TGTGCCAGCAGCTTGTCTGATCGGCAGAATTACTTAACAACCTACGAGCAGTACTTC.

V and J are TRBV3-1 and TRBJ1-2, with D possibly TRBD1 on 6 matching bases. Between the trimmed V and J ends, which lost 0 bases and 7 bases, there was a span of 12 bases. The germline V gene encodes CDR1 LGHDT and CDR2 YNNKEL (reference sequence). CDR3 length equals 14 residues. CDR3 bases: TGTGCCAGCAGCCAAGAAGGGGGAGTATTTGGCTACACCTTC. It encodes CASSQEGGVFGYTF.

This clonotype was detected many times. The gene calls are TRBV20-1 and TRBJ2-7; possible D gene TRBD1, 6 bases. The CDR3 runs to 15 residues. V gave up 5 bases and J gave up 6 bases, with 23 bases separating them. CDR1 and CDR2 (germline): DFQATT, SNEGSKA (reference sequence). CDR3 sequence: CSALAMGAWGSEQYF. CDR3 nucleotide sequence: TGCAGTGCTCTGGCTATGGGGGCATGGGGTTCCGAGCAGTACTTC.

Remarks on this clonotype: The missing conserved phenylalanine or tryptophan at the end of this CDR3 makes a read error likely. The gene calls are TRBV12-3 or TRBV12-4 and TRBJ2-2, with unresolved D. Deletions cut 3 bases from V and 5 bases from J, with 4 bases between. The CDR3 is made up of 12 amino acids. CDR3 region: CASSFGTGELFV. CDR3 nucleotide sequence: TGTGCCAGCAGTTTCGGGACCGGGGAGCTGTTTGTT.

At least ten counts were recorded for this clonotype. One junction end does not reproduce the germline sequence, and a read error may be involved. The chain combines TRBV30 with TRBJ1-5; D uncertain. This CDR3 is 13 amino acids long. CDR1 is GTSNPN, CDR2 SVGIG, per germline (reference sequence). CDR3 loop: CAWSVSSNQPQHF. DNA of the CDR3: TGTGCTTGGAGTGTCAGTTCCAATCAGCCCCAGCATTTT.

The DNA for the CDR3 is TGTGCCATCAGTGACAGATCCTCCTACGAGCAGTACTTC. Residues: CAISDRSSYEQYF. The V and J genes are TRBV10-3 and TRBJ2-7; D gene ambiguous. Germline assignment: CDR1 ENHRY and CDR2 SYGVKD. This CDR3 is 13 amino acids long. With 3 bases removed from V and 0 bases from J, the gap between germline ends came to 6 bases.

This chain links TRBV30 with TRBJ1-4; D possibly corresponds to TRBD1 (5 bases). The CDR3 sequence is 16 residues long. Trimming stripped 3 bases from V and 0 bases from J, with 14 bases between. Looked up from germline, CDR1 is GTSNPN and CDR2 is SVGIG (reference sequence). The DNA for the CDR3 is TGTGCCTGGAGGCCCGAGGGGCGAGCAACTAATGAAAAACTGTTTTTT. It specifies CAWRPEGRATNEKLFF.

This clonotype was detected many times. The chain has TRBV3-1 and TRBJ1-1, with TRBD1 matching over 7 bases. The V gene end was trimmed by 6 bases and the J gene end by 1 base; junction bases not matched to a gene: 8. The CDR3 spans 15 residues. Germline CDR1 LGHDT, CDR2 YNNKEL (reference sequence). The CDR3 DNA follows: TGTGCCAGCAGACCAGGGGGTTCGGGGAACACTGAAGCTTTCTTT. Protein: CASRPGGSGNTEAFF. The entire variable domain, with the rest obtained from reference TRBV3-1 and TRBJ1-1, is as follows: DTAVSQTPKYLVTQMGNDKSIKCEQNLGHDTMYWYKQDSKKFLKIMFSYNNKELIINETVPNRFSPKSPDKAHLNLHINSLELGDSAVYFCASRPGGSGNTEAFFGQGTRLTVV.

This clonotype was detected many times. CDR3 DNA sequence: TGCAGTGCCCGGGGACTAGCGGGGGGGCCGATAAAGACCCAGTACTTC. Its protein product is CSARGLAGGPIKTQYF. This chain links TRBV20-1 with TRBJ2-5; 16 positions agree with TRBD2. V gave up 6 bases and J gave up 6 bases; unmatched junction bases: 10. The CDR3 sequence is 16 residues long. CDR1 and CDR2 (germline): DFQATT, SNEGSKA (reference sequence).

This clonotype was observed a handful of times. A much larger clonotype is one base distant, so this may be a read error. Here the CDR3 omits its conserved ending phenylalanine or tryptophan, so a read error is the likely source. The V and J genes are TRBV11-2 and TRBJ2-1; 7 bases match TRBD1. There are 14 residues in the CDR3. V shed 4 bases, J shed 8 bases, and the junction held 8 bases outside the gene matches. Germline V gives CDR1 SGHAT, CDR2 FQNNGV. CDR3 in DNA: TGTGCCAGCAGCTCGCCACGACAGGGCCATGAGCAGTTCCTC. Its protein is CASSSPRQGHEQFL.

In this sample, this clonotype turned up a few times. CDR3 region: CASSQDYTNTGELFF. For the CDR3, the DNA is TGCGCCAGCAGCCAAGATTACACGAACACCGGGGAGCTGTTTTTT. The chain links TRBV4-1 to TRBJ2-2; D is unclear. The length of the CDR3 is 15 residues. Germline V CDR1 and CDR2: MGHRA, YSYEKL. V dropped 0 bases and J dropped 0 bases, with 5 bases sitting between them.

This chain uses TRBV5-1 with TRBJ2-7; TRBD2 matches 11 bases. Germline V CDR1 and CDR2: SGHRS, YFSETQ. V shed 3 bases and J 3 bases; nucleotides not matched to a gene: 5. This CDR3 spans 15 amino acids. The CDR3 loop is CASSSPGTSGYEQYF. The CDR3 region has the DNA TGCGCCAGCAGCTCTCCCGGGACTAGCGGCTACGAGCAGTACTTC.

There are a few counts of this clonotype. A much larger clone differs by one base, so this may be a read error. The rearrangement joins TRBV10-3 to TRBJ2-7; D may match TRBD1 or TRBD2 (5 bases each). The CDR3 loop spans 14 amino acids. With 2 bases removed from V and 7 bases from J, the gap between germline ends came to 15 bases. CDR1 is ENHRY, CDR2 SYGVKD, per germline. The CDR3 reads CAISENGGLDEQYF. Written as DNA, the CDR3 is TGTGCCATCAGTGAGAATGGGGGTTTGGATGAGCAGTACTTC.

This clonotype was detected a few times. The chain carries TRBV9 and TRBJ2-3; 10 bases agree with TRBD1. Trimming removed 4 bases from V and 3 bases from J; junction bases left unmatched: 5. CDR3 length: 15 residues. Germline loops: CDR1 SGDLS, CDR2 YYNGEE. The DNA of the CDR3 is TGTGCCAGCAGCTTGGACAGGGGGAGGACAGATACGCAGTATTTT. Translation gives CASSLDRGRTDTQYF.

This clonotype came up many times. The CDR3 bases are TGTGCCTGGATTACGGGAGAGGGCTACACCTTC. Translation: CAWITGEGYTF. The rearrangement links TRBV30 to TRBJ1-2, with D hard to call. The length of the CDR3 is 11 residues. The germline V gene encodes CDR1 GTSNPN and CDR2 SVGIG (reference sequence). The V end was cut by 4 bases, the J end by 8 bases, with 11 bases between.

This clonotype was detected many times. This chain joins TRBV7-8 and TRBJ1-5; tentative D call: TRBD1 (5 bases). V lost 1 base to trimming and J lost 4 bases, with 11 bases between them. CDR1 is SGHVS and CDR2 is FQNEAQ in the germline V gene. This CDR3 has 15 residues. The CDR3 DNA reads as TGTGCCAGCAGCTTAGTTCAGGGTTTTAATCAGCCCCAGCATTTT. It translates to CASSLVQGFNQPQHF.

This clonotype came up many times. V usage is TRBV5-1 and J usage is TRBJ1-2, with TRBD1 identical over 7 bases. The CDR3 runs 15 residues. Germline values: CDR1 SGHRS, CDR2 YFSETQ. Trimming took 4 bases from V and 2 from J; bases not matched to a gene: 8. The CDR3 DNA is TGCGCCAGCAGCGATGGCCCGGGACAGAACTATGGCTACACCTTC. Translating gives CASSDGPGQNYGYTF.

This clonotype was seen more than once but under ten times. Possible read error: a much larger clone is one base away. The chain links TRBV13 to TRBJ2-1; TRBD1 aligns across 9 bases. From germline, CDR1 is PRHDT and CDR2 FYEKMQ (reference sequence). The CDR3 runs to 15 residues. This CDR3 is CASSLGDRDYNEQFF. The CDR3, as DNA: TGCGCCAGCAGCTTGGGGGACAGGGACTACAATGAGCAGTTCTTC.

The rearrangement joins TRBV12-3 or TRBV12-4 to TRBJ2-7; D is perhaps TRBD1 (6 bases). CDR3 length equals 14 residues. V was cut by 1 base and J by 2 bases, with 9 bases left in between. The CDR3 loop is CASSLGRTAYEQYF. In nucleotides, the CDR3 is TGTGCCAGCAGTTTAGGGCGGACAGCCTACGAGCAGTACTTC.

In its sample, this clonotype was seen many times. The chain employs TRBV12-3 or TRBV12-4 and TRBJ2-1; D uncertain. V was shortened by 2 bases and J by 7 bases, with 3 bases between the two germline ends. This CDR3 comprises 11 residues. The CDR3 region is CASSLKNEQFF. The DNA for the CDR3 is TGTGCCAGCAGTTTAAAGAATGAGCAGTTCTTC.